The 25 T cell receptor beta chains below were found in one sample sequenced in a study of Graves' ophthalmopathy and Graves' hyperthyroidism. TCR beta CDR3 amplification used RNA transcripts. An opening RT-PCR round employed HTBI primers and preceded a second-round multiplex PCR. TCRdb itself ran the multiplex PCR reads through MiXCR, one entry per CDR3 protein. The data hold 600,000 to 700,000 distinct CDR3 sequences, with over 40% observed a single time. The sample was peripheral blood. Source of these receptors: an adult man with Graves' ophthalmopathy.

The J gene is TRBJ2-3, the V gene TRBV2; 10 bases agree with TRBD2. From germline, CDR1 is SNHLY and CDR2 FYNNEI. The CDR3 contains 15 residues. The V gene end was trimmed by 6 bases and the J gene end by 2 bases; junction bases not matched to a gene: 5. DNA of the CDR3: TGTGCCAGCAGCGACCTAGCGGGAGTCACAGATACGCAGTATTTT. Translation: CASSDLAGVTDTQYF. Supplemented by reference TRBV2 and TRBJ2-3, the full variable domain reads EPEVTQTPSHQVTQMGQEVILRCVPISNHLYFYWYRQILGQKVEFLVSFYNNEISEKSEIFDDQFSVERPDGSNFTLKIRSTKLEDSAMYFCASSDLAGVTDTQYFGPGTRLTVL.

There are many counts of this clonotype. The chain couples TRBV7-9 to TRBJ1-5, with D possibly matching TRBD1 (6 bases). This CDR3 contains 15 residues. Germline loops: CDR1 SEHNR, CDR2 FQNEAQ (reference sequence). V lost 0 bases and J 4 bases, leaving 10 bases between the germline ends. Here the CDR3 DNA reads TGTGCCAGCAGCTTAGCGACAGGCTTAAATCAGCCCCAGCATTTT. Its translation: CASSLATGLNQPQHF.

This clonotype was detected ten times or more. The CDR3 nucleotides are TGTGCCAGTAGGGATAGGGGCACCGGGGAGCTGTTTTTT. It translates to CASRDRGTGELFF. The V and J genes are TRBV19 and TRBJ2-2, with a weak D call TRBD1 (5 bases). Germline V lookup: CDR1 LNHDA, CDR2 SQIVND (reference sequence). This CDR3 is built from 13 residues. Trimming took 6 bases from V and 4 from J, leaving 9 bases between them.

This clonotype was counted a few times. The chain joins TRBV6-2 or TRBV6-3 to TRBJ1-1; 9 positions match TRBD1. CDR1 MNHEY and CDR2 SVGEGT come from the germline V gene. The V gene end was trimmed by 10 bases and the J gene end by 4 bases; junction bases not matched to a gene: 10. The CDR3 covers 14 residues. The CDR3, as DNA: TGTGCCACCCAAGGGACAGGGCCCCGCACTGAAGCTTTCTTT. Translating gives CATQGTGPRTEAFF.

Comment on this clonotype: At one end, the junction sequence differs from germline, possibly due to a read error. The chain is built from TRBV5-1 and TRBJ1-1; 8 bases fit TRBD1. The CDR3 has 15 amino acids. Germline V gene lookup returns CDR1 SGHRS and CDR2 YFSETQ. In DNA, the CDR3 is TGTGCCAGCAGCTTTATTACAGGGGGATTCACTGAAGCTTTCTTT. This translates into CASSFITGGFTEAFF.

Remarks on this clonotype: A much larger clone lies one base from this, so it may be a read error. The genes are TRBV7-9 and TRBJ2-7; D perhaps matches TRBD2 (6 bases). The CDR3 loop spans 15 amino acids. The V and J ends lost 2 bases and 3 bases respectively, with 14 bases between them. The germline gives CDR1 SEHNR, CDR2 FQNEAQ (reference sequence). This CDR3 is CASSLTGRGSYEQYF. The DNA of the CDR3 is TGTGCCAGCAGCTTAACGGGACGGGGGAGCTACGAGCAGTACTTC.

This clonotype was seen many times. V usage is TRBV10-2 and J usage is TRBJ1-3; unclear D gene. V was cut by 8 bases and J by 0 bases, with 11 bases left in between. Germline loops: CDR1 WSHSY, CDR2 SAAADI. The CDR3 sequence is 14 residues long. The CDR3 coding sequence is TGCGCCAGCCGCCAAATAGCCTCTGGAAACACCATATATTTT. This codes for CASRQIASGNTIYF.

This clonotype was seen at least ten times. V and J are TRBV4-2 and TRBJ1-2; a weak D match, TRBD1 (6 bases). The V and J ends lost 1 base and 8 bases respectively, with 11 bases between them. Germline loops: CDR1 LGHNA, CDR2 YNFKEQ. The CDR3 sequence is 13 residues long. CDR3 amino acids: CASSQAGEGGYTF. The CDR3 DNA reads as TGTGCCAGCAGCCAAGCAGGGGAGGGAGGCTACACCTTC.

This clonotype was detected only a few times. The rearrangement uses TRBV6-6 and TRBJ1-2; D call uncertain. The V end was cut by 6 bases, the J end by 1 base, with 12 bases between. The germline V gene encodes CDR1 MNHNY and CDR2 SVGAGI (reference sequence). This CDR3 has 14 residues. The CDR3 reads CASSHGRVNYGYTF. The CDR3 nucleotides are TGTGCCAGCAGCCACGGACGGGTTAACTATGGCTACACCTTC.

On this clonotype: Given a much more abundant clone one base away, this may be a read error. The genes are TRBV10-3 and TRBJ1-6, with 7 bases lining up with TRBD1. V lost 5 bases, J lost 13 bases, and 11 bases stayed unmatched. Germline V lookup: CDR1 ENHRY, CDR2 SYGVKD. This CDR3 is 14 amino acids long. CDR3 sequence: CAISPGTAARPLHF. CDR3 in DNA: TGTGCCATCAGTCCCGGGACAGCAGCGAGGCCCCTCCACTTT.

This clonotype appeared a single time. V is TRBV29-1 and J is TRBJ2-3; D possibly corresponds to TRBD2 (6 bases). The CDR3 length is 12 residues. In germline, CDR1 is SQVTM, CDR2 ANQGSEA. Trimming removed 4 bases from V and 2 bases from J, with 7 bases in between. In DNA, the CDR3 is TGCAGCGTTGGGGAGGCCACAGATACGCAGTATTTT. Its translation is CSVGEATDTQYF.

Concerning this clonotype itself: A much larger clonotype is one base distant, so this may be a read error. The chain is built from TRBV5-5 and TRBJ1-2, with a weak D call TRBD1 (6 bases). The CDR3 totals 13 residues. CDR1 SGHKS and CDR2 YYEKEE come from the germline V gene (reference sequence). The DNA for the CDR3 is TGTGTCAGCAGCTTGTACAGGGAATATGGCTACACCTTC. Its translation is CVSSLYREYGYTF.

This clonotype showed up just once. The germline gene is not matched at one end of the junction; a read error may be the cause. The rearrangement joins TRBV25-1 to TRBJ1-2, with a weak D call TRBD1 (5 bases). CDR3 length: 14 residues. CDR1 and CDR2 from the germline V gene are MGHDK and SYGVNS. As DNA, the CDR3 is TGTGCCTGCAGTGCTAACCAGGGTCGGTATGGCTACACCTTC. Residues: CACSANQGRYGYTF.

The V gene is TRBV12-5, the J gene TRBJ1-3; no definite D call. V was cut by 3 bases and J by 2 bases, with 11 bases left in between. This CDR3 has 15 amino acids. Per germline, CDR1 LGHNT and CDR2 FRNRAP. The CDR3 coding sequence is TGTGCTAGTGGTTTTTCTCCTACAGCTGGAAACACCATATATTTT. It is translated as CASGFSPTAGNTIYF. Filled out from reference TRBV12-5 and TRBJ1-3, the complete variable domain reads DARVTQTPRHKVTEMGQEVTMRCQPILGHNTVFWYRQTMMQGLELLAYFRNRAPLDDSGMPKDRFSAEMPDATLATLKIQPSEPRDSAVYFCASGFSPTAGNTIYFGEGSWLTVV.

There are many counts of this clonotype. The chain joins TRBV19 to TRBJ2-7, with 7 bases matching TRBD1. The CDR3 runs 13 residues. Germline V gene sequence: CDR1 LNHDA, CDR2 SQIVND (reference sequence). With V trimmed by 3 bases and J by 4 bases, 3 bases remained unmatched. CDR3 amino acids: CASSMDRFYEQYF. CDR3 in DNA: TGTGCCAGTAGTATGGACAGGTTTTACGAGCAGTACTTC.

This clonotype was recorded at least ten times. The rearrangement joins TRBV2 to TRBJ1-6; 7 bases match TRBD1. The V gene end was trimmed by 2 bases and the J gene end by 10 bases; junction bases not matched to a gene: 8. The germline gives CDR1 SNHLY, CDR2 FYNNEI. This CDR3 has 15 residues. The CDR3 loop reads CASSEWEGARSPLHF. The CDR3 bases are TGTGCCAGCAGTGAATGGGAGGGGGCGAGGTCACCCCTCCACTTT.

This clonotype was observed many times. The J gene is TRBJ2-7, the V gene TRBV7-6, with 9 bases aligning to TRBD1. The CDR3 runs to 12 residues. Germline trimming cut 6 bases from V and 12 bases from J; bases unmatched to any gene: 9. Germline V gene lookup returns CDR1 SGHVS and CDR2 FNYEAQ. The CDR3 loop is CASSRTGGRLYF. CDR3 in DNA: TGTGCCAGCAGTCGCACAGGGGGCAGGTTGTACTTC.

Of note for this clonotype: Germline and junction disagree at one end, which may indicate a read error. The V gene is TRBV10-3, the J gene TRBJ2-7; weak D call: TRBD1 (6 bases). The CDR3 consists of 14 residues. Looked up from germline, CDR1 is ENHRY and CDR2 is SYGVKD. The CDR3: CASSYGPGVYEQYF. As DNA, the CDR3 is TGTGCCAGCAGTTACGGGCCAGGGGTCTACGAGCAGTACTTC.

This clonotype was recorded once. The gene calls are TRBV25-1 and TRBJ1-4; D unresolved. The CDR3 extends over 15 amino acids. The V end lost 4 bases, the J end lost 8 bases, and 17 bases lay between the germline ends. Germline CDR1 and CDR2: MGHDK and SYGVNS. The CDR3 loop reads CASSVTAGASEKLFF. Here the CDR3 DNA reads TGTGCCAGCAGTGTAACGGCAGGAGCAAGCGAAAAACTGTTTTTT. Drawing the rest from reference TRBV25-1 and TRBJ1-4, the complete variable domain is EADIYQTPRYLVIGTGKKITLECSQTMGHDKMYWYQQDPGMELHLIHYSYGVNSTEKGDLSSESTVSRIRTEHFPLTLESARPSHTSQYLCASSVTAGASEKLFFGSGTQLSVL.

The chain is built from TRBV10-3 and TRBJ2-7; 7 bases map to TRBD2. The CDR3 consists of 14 residues. Germline CDR1 ENHRY, CDR2 SYGVKD. After removal of 6 bases from V and 3 bases from J, the junction contained 8 bases not matched to a gene. CDR3 sequence: CAIRGGGGLYEQYF. DNA for the CDR3: TGTGCCATCAGAGGCGGGGGAGGTCTCTACGAGCAGTACTTC.

Only a few counts were recorded for this clonotype. The gene calls are TRBV7-9 and TRBJ2-7; 8 bases map to TRBD2. V was clipped by 7 bases and J by 1 base; unmatched bases: 6. Germline assignment: CDR1 SEHNR and CDR2 FQNEAQ (reference sequence). The CDR3 has 14 amino acids. The DNA for the CDR3 is TGTGCCAGCACCCTGAGCGGGAGTTCCTACGAGCAGTACTTC. Protein sequence: CASTLSGSSYEQYF.

The V call is TRBV5-1, the J call TRBJ2-7; the match to TRBD2 covers 12 bases. The germline V gene has CDR1 SGHRS and CDR2 YFSETQ. The length of the CDR3 is 15 residues. After removal of 0 bases from V and 4 bases from J, the junction contained 2 bases not matched to a gene. CDR3 DNA: TGCGCCAGCAGCTTGGAAACTAGCGGGAGGTACGAGCAGTACTTC. The encoded protein is CASSLETSGRYEQYF.

This clonotype appeared many times. The V and J genes are TRBV24-1 and TRBJ1-2; 10 bases match TRBD1. CDR1 is KGHDR, CDR2 SFDVKD, per germline. The V and J ends lost 2 bases and 3 bases, in that order; junction bases with no gene match: 11. This CDR3 spans 18 amino acids. The CDR3 bases are TGTGCCACCAGTGATTCCCGGGACAGGGGTGTTGATGACTATGGCTACACCTTC. It is translated as CATSDSRDRGVDDYGYTF.

Note on this clonotype: At one of its ends the junction is not consistent with the germline gene, which may arise from a read error. V and J are TRBV29-1 and TRBJ1-5, with TRBD1 identical over 11 bases. The CDR3 is 13 amino acids. Germline V gene data show CDR1 as SQVTM and CDR2 as ANQGSEA. Here the CDR3 reads CSVAGQGVQSQHF. CDR3 bases: TGCAGCGTTGCGGGACAGGGGGTTCAGTCCCAGCATTTT.

V and J are TRBV6-6 and TRBJ2-7; D tentatively reads TRBD1 or TRBD2 (7 bases each). This CDR3 is built from 13 residues. V was trimmed by 6 bases and J by 3 bases, leaving 12 bases between them. Germline CDR1 is MNHNY and CDR2 is SVGAGI (reference sequence). The CDR3 region is CASSRGGVYEQYF. CDR3 sequence (DNA): TGTGCCAGCAGCAGGGGGGGGGTCTACGAGCAGTACTTC.